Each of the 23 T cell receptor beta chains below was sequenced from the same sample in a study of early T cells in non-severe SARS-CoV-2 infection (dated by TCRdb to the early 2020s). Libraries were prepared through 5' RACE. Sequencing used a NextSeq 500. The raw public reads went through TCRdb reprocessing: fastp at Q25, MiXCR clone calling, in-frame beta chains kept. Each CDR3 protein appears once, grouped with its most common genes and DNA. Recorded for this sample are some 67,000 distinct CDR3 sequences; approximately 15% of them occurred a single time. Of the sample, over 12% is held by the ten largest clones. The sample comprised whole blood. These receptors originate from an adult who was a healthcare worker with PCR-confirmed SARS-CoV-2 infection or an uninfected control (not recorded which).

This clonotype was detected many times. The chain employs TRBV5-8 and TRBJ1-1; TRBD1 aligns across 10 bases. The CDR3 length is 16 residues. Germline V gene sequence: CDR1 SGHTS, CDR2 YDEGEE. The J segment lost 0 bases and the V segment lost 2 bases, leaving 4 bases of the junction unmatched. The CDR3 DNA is TGTGCCAGCAGCTTCAGACAGGGGGCGGTGAACACTGAAGCTTTCTTT. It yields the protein CASSFRQGAVNTEAFF.

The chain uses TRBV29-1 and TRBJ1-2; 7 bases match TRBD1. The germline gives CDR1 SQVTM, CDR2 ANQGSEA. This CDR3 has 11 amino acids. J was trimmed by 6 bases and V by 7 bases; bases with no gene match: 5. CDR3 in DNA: TGCAGCGCAACAGGGGACGATGGCTACACCTTC. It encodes CSATGDDGYTF.

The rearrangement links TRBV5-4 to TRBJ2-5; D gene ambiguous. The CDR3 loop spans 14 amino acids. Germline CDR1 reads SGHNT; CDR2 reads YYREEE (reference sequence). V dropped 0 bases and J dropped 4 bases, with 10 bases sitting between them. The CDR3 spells CASSLGRAVETQYF. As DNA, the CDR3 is TGTGCCAGCAGCTTGGGAAGGGCCGTAGAGACCCAGTACTTC.

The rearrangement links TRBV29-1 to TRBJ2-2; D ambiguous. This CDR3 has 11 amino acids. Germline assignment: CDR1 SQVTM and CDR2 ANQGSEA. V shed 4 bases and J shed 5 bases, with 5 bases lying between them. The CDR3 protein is CSVGRTGELFF. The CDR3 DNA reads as TGCAGCGTTGGAAGGACCGGGGAGCTGTTTTTT.

The DNA of the CDR3 is TGTGCCAGCAGTGAATGGGGCAGGGGGCTTAACACTGAAGCTTTCTTT. Translation gives CASSEWGRGLNTEAFF. The chain carries TRBV25-1 and TRBJ1-1; 8 nucleotides agree with TRBD1. Germline lookup yields CDR1 MGHDK and CDR2 SYGVNS. Trimming removed 1 base from V and 2 bases from J; junction bases left unmatched: 6. CDR3 length: 16 amino acids.

CDR3 in DNA: TGTGCCAGCAGCCTTGTAAGAAACACCGGGGAGCTGTTTTTT. Encoded protein: CASSLVRNTGELFF. The chain links TRBV14 to TRBJ2-2; D ambiguous. The V gene lost 4 bases and the J gene lost 2 bases, with 8 bases spanning the gap. From germline, CDR1 is SGHDN and CDR2 FVKESK. The CDR3 has 14 amino acids.

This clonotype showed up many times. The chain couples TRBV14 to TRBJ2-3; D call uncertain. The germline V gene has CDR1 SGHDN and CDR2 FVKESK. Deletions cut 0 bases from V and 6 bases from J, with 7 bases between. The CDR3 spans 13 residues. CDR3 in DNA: TGTGCCAGCAGCCAAGATTTACGGGATACGCAGTATTTT. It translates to CASSQDLRDTQYF.

This CDR3 is CASSYGISTDTQYF. Written as DNA, the CDR3 is TGTGCCAGCAGTTATGGGATCAGCACAGATACGCAGTATTTT. The rearrangement joins TRBV6-5 to TRBJ2-3, with D hard to call. The germline V and J ends were trimmed by 3 bases and 0 bases, with 7 bases remaining between them. CDR3 length: 14 residues. Germline V gives CDR1 MNHEY, CDR2 SVGAGI.

CDR3 loop: CASSYGDIPSYEQYF. CDR3 DNA sequence: TGTGCCAGCAGTTACGGGGACATCCCCTCCTACGAGCAGTACTTC. The chain has TRBV12-3 or TRBV12-4 and TRBJ2-7; weak D call: TRBD1 (6 bases). V shed 4 bases and J shed 0 bases, with 13 bases lying between them. The CDR3 consists of 15 residues.

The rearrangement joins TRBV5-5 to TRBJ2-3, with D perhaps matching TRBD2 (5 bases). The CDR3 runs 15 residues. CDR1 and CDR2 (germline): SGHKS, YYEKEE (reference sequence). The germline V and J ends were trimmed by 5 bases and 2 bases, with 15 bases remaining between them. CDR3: CASSPRRGDTDTQYF. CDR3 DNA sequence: TGTGCCAGCAGTCCCCGCCGGGGAGACACAGATACGCAGTATTTT.

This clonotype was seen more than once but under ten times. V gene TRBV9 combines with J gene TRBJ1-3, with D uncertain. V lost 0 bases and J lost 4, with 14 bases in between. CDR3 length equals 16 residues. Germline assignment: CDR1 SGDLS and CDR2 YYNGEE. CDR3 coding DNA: TGTGCCAGCAGCGTAGAGGTTGGCCCACAAGGAAACACCATATATTTT. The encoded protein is CASSVEVGPQGNTIYF. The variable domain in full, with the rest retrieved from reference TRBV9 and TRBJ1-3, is DSGVTQTPKHLITATGQRVTLRCSPRSGDLSVYWYQQSLDQGLQFLIQYYNGEERAKGNILERFSAQQFPDLHSELNLSSLELGDSALYFCASSVEVGPQGNTIYFGEGSWLTVV.

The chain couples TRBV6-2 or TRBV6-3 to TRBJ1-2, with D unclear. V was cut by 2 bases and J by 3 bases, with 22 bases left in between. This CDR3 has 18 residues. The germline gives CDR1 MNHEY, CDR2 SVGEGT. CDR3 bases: TGTGCCAGCAGTTACCATGGCCTACTCGGAGATACTCACTATGGCTACACCTTC. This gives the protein CASSYHGLLGDTHYGYTF.

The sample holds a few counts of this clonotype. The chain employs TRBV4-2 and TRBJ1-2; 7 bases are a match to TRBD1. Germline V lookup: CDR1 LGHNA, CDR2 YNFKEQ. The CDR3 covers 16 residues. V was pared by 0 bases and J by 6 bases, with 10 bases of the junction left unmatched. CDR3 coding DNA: TGTGCCAGCAGCCAAGAGTTGGAGGGGGCGGAAAATGGCTACACCTTC. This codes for CASSQELEGAENGYTF.

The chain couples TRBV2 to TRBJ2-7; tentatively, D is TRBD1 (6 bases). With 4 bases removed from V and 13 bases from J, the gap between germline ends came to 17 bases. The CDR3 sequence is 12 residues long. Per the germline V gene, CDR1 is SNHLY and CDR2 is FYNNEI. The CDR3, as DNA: TGTGCCAGCAGTGGGACAGCGAAGTTTGGTTACTTC. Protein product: CASSGTAKFGYF.

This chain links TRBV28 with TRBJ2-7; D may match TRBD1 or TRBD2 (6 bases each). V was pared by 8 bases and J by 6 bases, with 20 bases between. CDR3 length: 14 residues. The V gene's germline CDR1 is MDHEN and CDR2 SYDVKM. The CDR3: CASEVSGALGEQYF. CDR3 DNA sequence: TGTGCCAGCGAAGTATCGGGGGCGCTTGGCGAGCAGTACTTC.

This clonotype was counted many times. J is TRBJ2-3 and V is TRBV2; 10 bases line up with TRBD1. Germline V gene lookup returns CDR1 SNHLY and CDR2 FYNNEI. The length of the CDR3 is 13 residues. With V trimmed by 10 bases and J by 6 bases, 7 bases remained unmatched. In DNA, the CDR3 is TGTGCCACCGACAGGGGGCTGATGGATACGCAGTATTTT. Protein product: CATDRGLMDTQYF.

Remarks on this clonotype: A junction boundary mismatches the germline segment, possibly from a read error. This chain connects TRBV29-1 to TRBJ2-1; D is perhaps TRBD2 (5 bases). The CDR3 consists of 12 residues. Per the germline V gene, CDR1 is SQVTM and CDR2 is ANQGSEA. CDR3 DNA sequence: TGTAGCGCCCTCGACCCGGGCAATAAGCAGTTCTTC. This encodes CSALDPGNKQFF.

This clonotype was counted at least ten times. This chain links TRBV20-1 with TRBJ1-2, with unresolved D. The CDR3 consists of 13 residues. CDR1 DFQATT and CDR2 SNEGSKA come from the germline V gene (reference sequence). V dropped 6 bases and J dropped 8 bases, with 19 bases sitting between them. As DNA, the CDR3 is TGCAGTGCCCCCCGCGGGGTGGCCGGGGGCTACACCTTC. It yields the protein CSAPRGVAGGYTF.

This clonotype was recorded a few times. CDR3 sequence (DNA): TGCAGCGTTTCTCTCCGACAGGGGGAGGGAGCTTTCTTT. Its translation is CSVSLRQGEGAFF. The chain links TRBV29-1 to TRBJ1-1; the match to TRBD1 covers 9 bases. The CDR3 totals 13 residues. Germline V gene sequence: CDR1 SQVTM, CDR2 ANQGSEA. The ends lost 5 bases at V and 10 bases at J; junction bases unmatched: 11.

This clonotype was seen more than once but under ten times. For the CDR3, the DNA is TGTGCCAGCAGTATTCCCTGGCCACAGGGCACCGGGGAGCTGTTTTTT. Protein: CASSIPWPQGTGELFF. The chain employs TRBV2 and TRBJ2-2; D is possibly TRBD1 (6 bases). CDR1 is SNHLY and CDR2 is FYNNEI in the germline V gene. This CDR3 has 16 amino acids. Deletions cut 5 bases from V and 4 bases from J, with 17 bases between.

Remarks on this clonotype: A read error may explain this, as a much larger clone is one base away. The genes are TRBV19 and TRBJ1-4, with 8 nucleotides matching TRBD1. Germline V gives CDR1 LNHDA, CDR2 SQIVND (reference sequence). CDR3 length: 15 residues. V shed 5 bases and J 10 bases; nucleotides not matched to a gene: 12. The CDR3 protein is CASSPSDRASVKLFF. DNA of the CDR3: TGTGCCAGTAGTCCATCGGACAGGGCGAGTGTAAAACTGTTTTTT.

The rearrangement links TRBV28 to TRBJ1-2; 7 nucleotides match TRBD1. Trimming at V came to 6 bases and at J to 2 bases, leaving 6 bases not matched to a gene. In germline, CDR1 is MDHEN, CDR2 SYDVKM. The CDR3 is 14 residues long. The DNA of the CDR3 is TGTGCCAGCAGAACCCCGGGACAGAACTATGGCTACACCTTC. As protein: CASRTPGQNYGYTF.

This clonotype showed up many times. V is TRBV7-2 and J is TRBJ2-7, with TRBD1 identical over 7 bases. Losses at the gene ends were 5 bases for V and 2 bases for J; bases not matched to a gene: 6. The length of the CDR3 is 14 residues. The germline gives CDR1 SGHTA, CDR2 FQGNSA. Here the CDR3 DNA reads TGTGCCAGCAGCAGCAACAGGGGCCCCTACGAGCAGTACTTC. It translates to CASSSNRGPYEQYF.